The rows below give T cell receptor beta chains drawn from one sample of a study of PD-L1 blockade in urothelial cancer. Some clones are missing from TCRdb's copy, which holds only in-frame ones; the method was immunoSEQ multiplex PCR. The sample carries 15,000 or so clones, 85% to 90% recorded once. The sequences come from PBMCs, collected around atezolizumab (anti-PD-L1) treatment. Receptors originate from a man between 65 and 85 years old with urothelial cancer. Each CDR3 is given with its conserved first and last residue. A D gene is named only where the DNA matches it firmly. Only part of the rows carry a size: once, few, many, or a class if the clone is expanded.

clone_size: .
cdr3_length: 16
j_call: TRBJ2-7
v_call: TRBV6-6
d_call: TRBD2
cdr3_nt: TGTGCCAGCAGTAACCTCGGACTAGCGGCAACATACGAGCAGTACTTC
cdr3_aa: CASSNLGLAATYEQYF

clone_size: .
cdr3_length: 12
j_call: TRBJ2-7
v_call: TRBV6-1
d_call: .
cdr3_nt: TGTGCCAGCAGCCTGGACAGATACGAGCAGTACTTC
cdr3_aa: CASSLDRYEQYF

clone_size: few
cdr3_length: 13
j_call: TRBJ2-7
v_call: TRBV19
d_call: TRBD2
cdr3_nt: TGTGCCAGTAGCGCCGGGACTACCTACGAGCAGTACTTC
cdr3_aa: CASSAGTTYEQYF

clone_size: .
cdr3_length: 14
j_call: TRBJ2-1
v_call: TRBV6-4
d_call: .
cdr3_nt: TGTGCCAGCAGTGAGACAGTTACCAACAATGAGCAGTTCTTC
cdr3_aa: CASSETVTNNEQFF

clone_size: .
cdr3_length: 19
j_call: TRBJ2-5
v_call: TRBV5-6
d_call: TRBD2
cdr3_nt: TGTGCCAGCAGCTTGGCCGGGGGTGATTGGCGGGGGGGCCAAGAGACCCAGTACTTC
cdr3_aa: CASSLAGGDWRGGQETQYF

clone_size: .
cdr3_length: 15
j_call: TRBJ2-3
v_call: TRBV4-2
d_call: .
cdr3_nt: TGTGCCAGCAGCCAGGGCGGGGCCCGCACAGATACGCAGTATTTT
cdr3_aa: CASSQGGARTDTQYF

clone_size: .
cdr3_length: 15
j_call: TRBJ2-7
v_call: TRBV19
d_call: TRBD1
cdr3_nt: TGTGCCAGTAGTATAGCGGGGACAGGGCCCTACGAGCAGTACTTC
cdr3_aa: CASSIAGTGPYEQYF

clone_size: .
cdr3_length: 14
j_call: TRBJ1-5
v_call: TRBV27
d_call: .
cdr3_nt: TGTGCCAGCAGTTCTCGACAGACCAATCAGCCCCAGCATTTT
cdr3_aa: CASSSRQTNQPQHF

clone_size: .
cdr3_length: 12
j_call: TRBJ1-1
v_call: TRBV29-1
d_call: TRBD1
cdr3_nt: TGCAGCGCACAACAGGGGGGTTTTGAAGCTTTCTTT
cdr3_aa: CSAQQGGFEAFF

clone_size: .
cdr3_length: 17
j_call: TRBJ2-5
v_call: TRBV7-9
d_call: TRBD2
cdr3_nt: TGTGCCAGCAGCTCGGGACTAGCGGGGGGGCATAAGGAGACCCAGTACTTC
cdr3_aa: CASSSGLAGGHKETQYF

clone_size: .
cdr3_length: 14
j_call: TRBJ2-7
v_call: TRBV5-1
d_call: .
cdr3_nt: TGCGCCAGCAGCCCGGACACAGGAGCCTACGAGCAGTACTTC
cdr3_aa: CASSPDTGAYEQYF

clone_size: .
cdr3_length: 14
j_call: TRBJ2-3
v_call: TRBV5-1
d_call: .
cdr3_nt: TGCGCCAGCAGCCCCAGTGGTAGCACAGATACGCAGTATTTT
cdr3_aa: CASSPSGSTDTQYF

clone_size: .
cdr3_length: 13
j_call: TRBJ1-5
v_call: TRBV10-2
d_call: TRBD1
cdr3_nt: TGCGCCAGCAGTACACAGGGGGACCAGCCCCAGCATTTT
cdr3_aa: CASSTQGDQPQHF

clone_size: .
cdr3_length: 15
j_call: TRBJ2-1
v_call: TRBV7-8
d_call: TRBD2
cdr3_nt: TGTGCCAGCAGCCCCCCTAGCGGGGCCTACAATGAGCAGTTCTTC
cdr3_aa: CASSPPSGAYNEQFF

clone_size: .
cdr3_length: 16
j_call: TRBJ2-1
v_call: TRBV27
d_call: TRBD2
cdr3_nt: TGTGCCAGCAGTTTATCGCGGGGGGCGGCCTACAATGAGCAGTTCTTC
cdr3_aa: CASSLSRGAAYNEQFF

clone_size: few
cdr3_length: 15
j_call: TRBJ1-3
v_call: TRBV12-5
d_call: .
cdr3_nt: TGTGCTAGTGGTTTAGCAGGGACTGGAGGAAACACCATATATTTT
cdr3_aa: CASGLAGTGGNTIYF

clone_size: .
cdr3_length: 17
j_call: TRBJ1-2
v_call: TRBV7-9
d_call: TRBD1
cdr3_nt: TGTGCCAGCAGCTTACCGGACAGGGGACGACAAAACTATGGCTACACCTTC
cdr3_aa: CASSLPDRGRQNYGYTF

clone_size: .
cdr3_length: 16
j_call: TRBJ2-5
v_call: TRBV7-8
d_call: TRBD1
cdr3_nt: TGTGCCAGCAGCTACCAGCCGGGACAGGGAAAAGAGACCCAGTACTTC
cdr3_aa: CASSYQPGQGKETQYF

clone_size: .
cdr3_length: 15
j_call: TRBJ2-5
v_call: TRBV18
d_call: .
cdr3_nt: TGTGCCAGCTCACCACAGACAGGCGGCGGGGAGACCCAGTACTTC
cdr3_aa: CASSPQTGGGETQYF

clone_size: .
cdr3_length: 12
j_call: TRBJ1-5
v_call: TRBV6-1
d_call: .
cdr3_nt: TGTGCCAGCTGGAGACGAGGACAGCCCCAGCATTTT
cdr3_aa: CASWRRGQPQHF

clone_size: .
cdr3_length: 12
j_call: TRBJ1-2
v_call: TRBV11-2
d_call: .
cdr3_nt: TGTGCCAGCAGCTCCCAGGGTTATGGCTACACCTTC
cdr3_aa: CASSSQGYGYTF

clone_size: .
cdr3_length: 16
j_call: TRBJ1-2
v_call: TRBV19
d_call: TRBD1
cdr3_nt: TGTGCCAGTAGTATGGGACTGACAGGGGGCTACTATGGCTACACCTTC
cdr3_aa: CASSMGLTGGYYGYTF

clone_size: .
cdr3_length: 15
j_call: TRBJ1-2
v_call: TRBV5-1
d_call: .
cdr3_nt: TGCGCCAGCAGCGCCGCTCCGGGGAATCGCTATGGCTACACCTTC
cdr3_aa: CASSAAPGNRYGYTF

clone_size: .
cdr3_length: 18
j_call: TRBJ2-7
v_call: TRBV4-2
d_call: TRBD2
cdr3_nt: TGTGCCAGCAGCCAAGAGATACAGCGGGGGGCGAAACACTACGAGCAGTACTTC
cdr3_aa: CASSQEIQRGAKHYEQYF

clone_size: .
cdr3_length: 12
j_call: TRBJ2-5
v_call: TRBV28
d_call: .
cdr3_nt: TGTGCCAGCAGTTTTCCAGAAGAGACCCAGTACTTC
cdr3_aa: CASSFPEETQYF

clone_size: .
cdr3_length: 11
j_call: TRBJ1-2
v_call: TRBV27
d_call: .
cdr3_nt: TGTGCCAGCAGGTCAGGGGATGGCTACACCTTC
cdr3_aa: CASRSGDGYTF

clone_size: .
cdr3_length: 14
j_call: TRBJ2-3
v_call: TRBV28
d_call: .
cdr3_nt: TGTGCCAGCAGTTTAAAACTAGACACAGATACGCAGTATTTT
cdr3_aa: CASSLKLDTDTQYF

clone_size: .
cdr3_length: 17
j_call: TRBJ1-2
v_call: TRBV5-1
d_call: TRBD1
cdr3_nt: TGCGCCAGCAGCTTCCAAGGACAGGGGGCTTCAACCTATGGCTACACCTTC
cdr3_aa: CASSFQGQGASTYGYTF

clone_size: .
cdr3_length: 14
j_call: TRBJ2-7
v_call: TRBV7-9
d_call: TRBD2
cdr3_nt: TGTGCCAGCAGCGGGGGGGTTGAGGAATACGAGCAGTACTTC
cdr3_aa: CASSGGVEEYEQYF

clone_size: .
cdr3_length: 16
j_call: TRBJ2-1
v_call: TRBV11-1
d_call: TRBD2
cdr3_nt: TGTGCCAGCAGCCGGGGGGGCTTGAGCTCCTACAATGAGCAGTTCTTC
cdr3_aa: CASSRGGLSSYNEQFF

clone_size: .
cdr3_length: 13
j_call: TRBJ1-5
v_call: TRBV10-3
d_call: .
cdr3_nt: TGTGCCATCACCGAGGAGGTTAATCAGCCCCAGCATTTT
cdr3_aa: CAITEEVNQPQHF

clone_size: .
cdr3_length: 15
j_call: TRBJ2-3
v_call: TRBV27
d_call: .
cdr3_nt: TGTGCCAGCAGTTTGGGTCAGCCGGGGATGGTTACGCAGTATTTT
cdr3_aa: CASSLGQPGMVTQYF

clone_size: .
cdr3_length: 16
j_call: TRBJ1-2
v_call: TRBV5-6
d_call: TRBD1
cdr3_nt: TGTGCCAGCAGCTTGCCGGCAGGGGGACCTAACTATGGCTACACCTTC
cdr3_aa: CASSLPAGGPNYGYTF

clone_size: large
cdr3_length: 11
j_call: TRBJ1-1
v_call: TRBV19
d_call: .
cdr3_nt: TGTGCCAGTTCCGGGGTGACTGAAGCTTTCTTT
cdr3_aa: CASSGVTEAFF

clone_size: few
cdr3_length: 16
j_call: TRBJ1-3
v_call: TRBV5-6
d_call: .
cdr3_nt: TGTGCCAGCAGCTTGGATGCAGGGTACTCTGGAAACACCATATATTTT
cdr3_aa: CASSLDAGYSGNTIYF

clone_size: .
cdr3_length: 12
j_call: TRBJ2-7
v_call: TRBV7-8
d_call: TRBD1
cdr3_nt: TGTGCCAGCAGCAGGGGGCCCTACGAGCAGTACTTC
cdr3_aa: CASSRGPYEQYF

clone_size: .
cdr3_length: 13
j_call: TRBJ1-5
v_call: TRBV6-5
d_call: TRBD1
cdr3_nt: TGTGCCAGCCGGACAGGGCGCAATCAGCCCCAGCATTTT
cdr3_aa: CASRTGRNQPQHF

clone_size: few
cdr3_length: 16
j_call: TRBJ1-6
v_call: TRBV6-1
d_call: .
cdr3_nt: TGTGCCAGCATTGATATTGCCGGGAAAATATATTCACCCCTCCACTTT
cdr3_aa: CASIDIAGKIYSPLHF

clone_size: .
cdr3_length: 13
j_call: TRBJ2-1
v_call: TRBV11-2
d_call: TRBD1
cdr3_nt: TGTGCCAGCAGCCCCGGGACAGGGACTGAGCAGTTCTTC
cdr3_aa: CASSPGTGTEQFF

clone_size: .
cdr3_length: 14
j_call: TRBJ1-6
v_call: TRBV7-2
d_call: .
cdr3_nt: TGTGCCAGCAGCCCGTACGGCTATAATTCACCCCTCCACTTT
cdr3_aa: CASSPYGYNSPLHF

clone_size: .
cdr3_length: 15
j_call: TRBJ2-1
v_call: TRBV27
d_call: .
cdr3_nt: TGTGCCAGCAACATCCGGGAAAGCTCCTACAATGAGCAGTTCTTC
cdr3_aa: CASNIRESSYNEQFF

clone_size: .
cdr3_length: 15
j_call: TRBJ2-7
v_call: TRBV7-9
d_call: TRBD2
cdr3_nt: TGTGCCAGCAGATTTTCGGGGGGGGGTTACTACGAGCAGTACTTC
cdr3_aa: CASRFSGGGYYEQYF

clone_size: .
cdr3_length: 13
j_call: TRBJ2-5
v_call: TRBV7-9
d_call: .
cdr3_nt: TGTGCCAGCAGCCCAGCAGGGGTGGAGACCCAGTACTTC
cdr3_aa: CASSPAGVETQYF

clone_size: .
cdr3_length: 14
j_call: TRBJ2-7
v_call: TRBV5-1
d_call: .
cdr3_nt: TGCGCCAGCAGCTTGGTCCAGGGGCGGTACGAGCAGTACTTC
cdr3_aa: CASSLVQGRYEQYF

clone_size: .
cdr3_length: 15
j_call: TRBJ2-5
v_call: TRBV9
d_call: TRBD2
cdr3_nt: TGTGCCAGCAGCGCCCAGCGGGGGGGCCGGGAGACCCAGTACTTC
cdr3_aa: CASSAQRGGRETQYF

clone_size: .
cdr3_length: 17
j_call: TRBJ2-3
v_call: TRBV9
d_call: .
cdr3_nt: TGTGCCAGCAGCGTATTCTCCGCCCCAGGGGTGACAGATACGCAGTATTTT
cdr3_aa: CASSVFSAPGVTDTQYF

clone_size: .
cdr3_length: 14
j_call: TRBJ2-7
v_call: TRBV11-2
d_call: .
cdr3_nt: TGTGCCAGCAGCTTAGATGGTAGCTCCTACGAGCAGTACTTC
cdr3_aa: CASSLDGSSYEQYF

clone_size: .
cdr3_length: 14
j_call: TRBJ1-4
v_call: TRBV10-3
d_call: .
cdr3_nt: TGTGCCATCAGTGAAGACAGGAGTAATGAAAAACTGTTTTTT
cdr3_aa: CAISEDRSNEKLFF

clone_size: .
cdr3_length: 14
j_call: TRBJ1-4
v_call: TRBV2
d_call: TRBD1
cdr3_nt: TGTGCCAGCAGTCGACAGGGGACTAATGAAAAACTGTTTTTT
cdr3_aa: CASSRQGTNEKLFF

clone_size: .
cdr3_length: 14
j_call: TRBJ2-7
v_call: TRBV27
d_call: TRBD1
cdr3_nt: TGTGCCAGCAGTTTTGGACAGGGGTTGAGTGAGCAGTACTTC
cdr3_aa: CASSFGQGLSEQYF

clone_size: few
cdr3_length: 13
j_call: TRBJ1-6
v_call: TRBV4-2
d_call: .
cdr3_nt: TGTGCCAGCAGCCAAGATGGCAATTCACCCCTCCACTTT
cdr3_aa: CASSQDGNSPLHF

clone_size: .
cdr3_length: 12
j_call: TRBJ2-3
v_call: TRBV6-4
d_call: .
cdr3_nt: TGTGCCAGCTTCGGGACTTTCGCTACGCAGTATTTT
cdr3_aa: CASFGTFATQYF

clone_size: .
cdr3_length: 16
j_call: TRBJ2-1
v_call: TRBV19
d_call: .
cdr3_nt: TGTGCCAGTAGTATCGGGGGAACACTCTCCTACAATGAGCAGTTCTTC
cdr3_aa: CASSIGGTLSYNEQFF

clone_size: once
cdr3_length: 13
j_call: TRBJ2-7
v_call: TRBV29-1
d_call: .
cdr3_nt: TGCAGCGTTGAAGCCCCCGGGGGCTACGAGCAGTACTTC
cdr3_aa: CSVEAPGGYEQYF

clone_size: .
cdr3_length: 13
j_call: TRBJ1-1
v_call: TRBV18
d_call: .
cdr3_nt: TGTGCCAGCTCAGTACGGAGCAACACTGAAGCTTTCTTT
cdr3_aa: CASSVRSNTEAFF

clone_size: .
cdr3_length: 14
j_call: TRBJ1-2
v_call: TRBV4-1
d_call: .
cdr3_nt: TGCGCCAGCAACCACCTTCAGGGGAACAGTGGCTACACCTTC
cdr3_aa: CASNHLQGNSGYTF

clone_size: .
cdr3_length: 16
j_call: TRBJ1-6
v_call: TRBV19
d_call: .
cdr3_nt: TGTGCCAGTGACCTAGGTTCGCCCTCCTATAATTCACCCCTCCACTTT
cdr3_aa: CASDLGSPSYNSPLHF

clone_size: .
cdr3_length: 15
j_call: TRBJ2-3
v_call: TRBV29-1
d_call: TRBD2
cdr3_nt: TGCAGCGTTGAAGAGCGGGGGGCATCCACAGATACGCAGTATTTT
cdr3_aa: CSVEERGASTDTQYF

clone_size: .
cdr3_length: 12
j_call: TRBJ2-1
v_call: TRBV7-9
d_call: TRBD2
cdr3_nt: TGCCTGACTAGCGGGGAGAGCAATGAGCAGTTCTTC
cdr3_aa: CLTSGESNEQFF